These 6 T cell receptor beta chains were all obtained from the same sample, sequenced in a study of blood T cell repertoires in COVID-19. Here immunoSEQ multiplex PCR was the method, and the copy in TCRdb shows in-frame clones only, minus some. The sample includes roughly 150,000 clones, approximately 90% of them seen just once. What was sequenced was peripheral blood. The receptors derive from a man between 18 and 29 years old with acute or convalescent COVID-19.

This rearrangement joins TRBV30 to TRBJ1-3; 7 bases fit TRBD1. CDR3 length: 14 residues. The V gene's germline CDR1 is GTSNPN and CDR2 SVGIG (reference sequence). The V segment lost 1 base and the J segment 0 bases; nucleotides outside the gene matches: 0. The CDR3 spells CAWSGDSSGNTIYF. The CDR3 DNA is TGTGCCTGGAGTGGGGACAGCTCTGGAAACACCATATATTTT.

This clone has just one count. At the DNA level, this CDR3 is encoded by other sequences in the same sample as well. V gene TRBV5-1 combines with J gene TRBJ2-5; TRBD2 matches 7 bases. V dropped 0 bases and J dropped 4; count of bases not matched to a gene: 6. Germline V lookup: CDR1 SGHRS, CDR2 YFSETQ. The CDR3 covers 15 residues. CDR3 protein: CASSLAQGGGETQYF. CDR3 DNA sequence: TGCGCCAGCAGCTTGGCGCAGGGCGGGGGAGAGACCCAGTACTTC. The full variable domain, completed using reference TRBV5-1 and TRBJ2-5, is KAGVTQTPRYLIKTRGQQVTLSCSPISGHRSVSWYQQTPGQGLQFLFEYFSETQRNKGNFPGRFSGRQFSNSRSEMNVSTLELGDSALYLCASSLAQGGGETQYFGPGTRLLVL.

This chain joins TRBV6-2 or TRBV6-3 and TRBJ2-5; 10 bases align to TRBD1. The CDR3 totals 15 residues. J lost 5 bases, V lost 4 bases, and 7 bases had no gene match. Germline CDR1 MNHEY, CDR2 SVGEGT. CDR3 DNA sequence: TGTGCCAGCAGTTCTGGACAGGGGGTTAAGGAGACCCAGTACTTC. This sequence encodes CASSSGQGVKETQYF.

This sequence joins TRBV23-1 and TRBJ1-2; D might be TRBD1 (5 bases). TRBV23-1 is an ORF; its function is uncertain. This CDR3 has 15 amino acids. V dropped 8 bases and J dropped 4 bases, with 20 bases sitting between them. This CDR3 is CASLRLPPGAYGYTF. CDR3 bases: TGCGCCAGCCTCCGGCTACCCCCTGGGGCCTATGGCTACACCTTC.

The chain links TRBV7-9 to TRBJ1-5, with a tentative D call TRBD1 (6 bases). Trimming removed 3 bases at V and 0 bases at J, with 9 bases between. CDR1 SEHNR and CDR2 FQNEAQ come from the germline V gene (reference sequence). The CDR3 extends over 15 amino acids. The CDR3, as DNA: TGTGCCAGCAGCTTCGGGACACATAGCAATCAGCCCCAGCATTTT. Translation: CASSFGTHSNQPQHF.

The chain recombines TRBV5-4 with TRBJ1-2; D might be TRBD1 (5 bases). Between the trimmed V and J ends, which lost 0 bases and 3 bases, there was a span of 9 bases. This CDR3 comprises 14 residues. The germline V gene encodes CDR1 SGHNT and CDR2 YYREEE (reference sequence). The CDR3 coding sequence is TGTGCCAGCAGCTTGGGGATAGGGGACTATGGCTACACCTTC. It is translated as CASSLGIGDYGYTF. Full variable domain (outside the CDR3, taken from reference TRBV5-4 and TRBJ1-2): ETGVTQSPTHLIKTRGQQVTLRCSSQSGHNTVSWYQQALGQGPQFIFQYYREEENGRGNFPPRFSGLQFPNYSSELNVNALELDDSALYLCASSLGIGDYGYTFGSGTRLTVV.